The clone carrying this TCR beta chain has a handful of counts. No antigen is known for it. CDR1 SGHAT and CDR2 FQNNGV come from the germline V gene. CDR3 length equals 18 residues. With 3 bases clipped from V and 5 bases from J, the junction kept 11 bases outside the gene matches. The data originate from a study of CD8+CD57+ T cells in acquired aplastic anemia. At the level of the study: DNA recovered from sorted CD4+ and CD8+ cells had a mean of approximately 3.2 ug.

Investigators profiled TCR beta VDJ and CDR3 from genomic DNA template. Via MiXCR, TCRdb re-called the reads, giving one row per CDR3 protein. The table has about 120,000 distinct CDR3 sequences, 45% to 60% seen once. The patients chosen for sequencing had shown expansion of CD8+CD57+ cells (detected by flow cytometry). General study points: Patients and controls had CD8+ Simpson's diversity values that were not significantly distinct.

The V call is TRBV11-2, the J call TRBJ2-3; 13 nucleotides align to TRBD2. This receptor was taken from a human donor with aplastic anemia. Sequencing was performed on sorted CD4+, CD8+, or CD8+CD57+ T cells (not recorded which) from PBMCs. The CDR3 DNA sequence: TGTGCCAGCAGCTTTGGGGGACTAGCGGGACTTAATTTAGATACGCAGTATTTT. Amino acids: CASSFGGLAGLNLDTQYF.